This note documents a single TCR beta chain sequence. This sample was taken from a study of cytomegalovirus exposure and HLA in healthy donors. Sequencing was performed with immunoSEQ multiplex PCR; in TCRdb, only in-frame clones are kept and a portion is missing. This table holds about 280,000 clones, 86% found once. Germline V gene lookup returns CDR1 MDHEN and CDR2 SYDVKM. With V trimmed by 5 bases and J by 6 bases, 6 bases remained unmatched. The CDR3 extends over 15 amino acids. The chain carries TRBV28 and TRBJ2-7, with 14 bases lining up with TRBD2. This clonotype was sampled from a woman under 30 in good health and CMV-seronegative. Sequenced: PBMCs. Here the CDR3 reads CASSPGTSGRVEQYF. For the CDR3, the DNA is TGTGCCAGCAGTCCCGGGACTAGCGGGAGAGTCGAGCAGTACTTC. The full variable domain, with the rest looked up from reference TRBV28 and TRBJ2-7, is DVKVTQSSRYLVKRTGEKVFLECVQDMDHENMFWYRQDPGLGLRLIYFSYDVKMKEKGDIPEGYSVSREKKERFSLILESASTNQTSMYLCASSPGTSGRVEQYFGPGTRLTVT.